This passage covers 24 T cell receptor beta chains from one sample sequenced in a study of blood T cell repertoires in COVID-19 (dated by TCRdb to about 2020). The method was the immunoSEQ multiplex PCR assay. TCRdb limited this immuneACCESS table to in-frame rearrangements with V and J called. A share of clones is missing; checked studies link under half to unresolved V genes, and the rest is unexplained. This sample gives approximately 300,000 clones in total; around nine tenths of them show up just once. The ten largest account for about 4.2% of the sample. The specimen sequenced was PBMCs or T cells enriched from blood (not recorded which). The receptor set was obtained from a woman in her 30s who had been exposed to COVID-19.

J is TRBJ1-1 and V is TRBV5-1; 8 bases agree with TRBD1. Germline V CDR1 and CDR2: SGHRS, YFSETQ. The ends lost 4 bases at V and 4 bases at J; junction bases unmatched: 6. This CDR3 spans 14 amino acids. This CDR3 reads CASSTRGLGTEAFF. The CDR3 DNA sequence: TGCGCCAGCAGCACCAGGGGGCTTGGCACTGAAGCTTTCTTT.

This clone occurred once. The CDR3 protein is CASSLDGISEEKLFF. The CDR3 DNA is TGCGCCAGCAGCTTGGACGGGATATCAGAGGAAAAACTGTTTTTT. The chain recombines TRBV5-1 with TRBJ1-4; D remains ambiguous. The germline V gene has CDR1 SGHRS and CDR2 YFSETQ. The length of the CDR3 is 15 residues. Trimming removed 0 bases from V and 8 bases from J, with 14 bases in between.

The V gene is TRBV6-5, the J gene TRBJ2-7, with TRBD1 as a possible D gene (6 bases). Germline V gene lookup returns CDR1 MNHEY and CDR2 SVGAGI. The CDR3 spans 15 residues. Trimming pared 0 bases from V and 9 bases from J, leaving 18 bases between. The CDR3, as DNA: TGTGCCAGCAGTTACTCGACAGGACAGTCAGTTCGGCAGTACTTC. Amino acids: CASSYSTGQSVRQYF.

This chain connects TRBV2 to TRBJ1-2, with D unresolved. Germline values: CDR1 SNHLY, CDR2 FYNNEI. The CDR3 is 13 residues long. Trimming pared 5 bases from V and 6 bases from J, leaving 13 bases between. The CDR3 protein is CASSWRVKDGYTF. CDR3 nucleotides: TGTGCCAGCAGTTGGAGGGTTAAGGATGGCTACACCTTC.

This sequence joins TRBV2 and TRBJ1-6; 11 bases are shared with TRBD1. Germline V CDR1 and CDR2: SNHLY, FYNNEI. V lost 4 bases and J lost 14; bases outside the gene matches: 10. The CDR3 extends over 15 amino acids. The CDR3 here is CASSAGTGGPRALHF. CDR3 in DNA: TGTGCCAGCAGTGCAGGGACAGGGGGTCCGCGAGCCCTCCACTTT.

The V gene is TRBV7-9, the J gene TRBJ1-4; D perhaps matches TRBD1 (6 bases). V lost 6 bases and J 8 bases, leaving 19 bases between the germline ends. The CDR3 extends over 15 amino acids. CDR1 and CDR2 from the germline V gene are SEHNR and FQNEAQ (reference sequence). The CDR3: CASRPNRARGEKLFF. As DNA, the CDR3 is TGTGCCAGCAGACCTAACAGGGCAAGAGGAGAAAAACTGTTTTTT.

The chain links TRBV18 to TRBJ1-6; D may be TRBD1 (6 bases). CDR3 length: 16 amino acids. Germline CDR1 reads KGHSH; CDR2 reads LQKENI. V lost 6 bases to trimming and J lost 2 bases, with 14 bases between them. The CDR3 nucleotides read TGTGCCAGCTCCCTGCGGGGGGCCCCCTATAATTCACCCCTCCACTTT. Protein product: CASSLRGAPYNSPLHF.

The chain recombines TRBV9 with TRBJ2-3, with TRBD2 matching 7 bases. V shed 0 bases and J 2 bases; nucleotides not matched to a gene: 6. Germline V gives CDR1 SGDLS, CDR2 YYNGEE. This CDR3 is built from 16 residues. The CDR3 region has the DNA TGTGCCAGCAGCGTAGGTCTAGCGGCTTACACAGATACGCAGTATTTT. Its translation is CASSVGLAAYTDTQYF. The variable domain in full, completed from reference TRBV9 and TRBJ2-3, reads DSGVTQTPKHLITATGQRVTLRCSPRSGDLSVYWYQQSLDQGLQFLIQYYNGEERAKGNILERFSAQQFPDLHSELNLSSLELGDSALYFCASSVGLAAYTDTQYFGPGTRLTVL.

The J gene is TRBJ1-6, the V gene TRBV5-1; the D is unclear. The V end was cut by 0 bases, the J end by 8 bases, with 12 bases between. The CDR3 sequence is 15 residues long. Germline CDR1 SGHRS, CDR2 YFSETQ. CDR3 in DNA: TGCGCCAGCAGCTTGGCTGCGGAGGGCTATTCACCCCTCCACTTT. Its translation is CASSLAAEGYSPLHF.

CDR3 in DNA: TGTGCCAGCAGTGAATTTTCGCAGGGCGGTCAGCCCCAGCATTTT. It specifies CASSEFSQGGQPQHF. The V call is TRBV6-1, the J call TRBJ1-5, with a tentative D call TRBD1 (5 bases). Germline V CDR1 and CDR2: MNHNS, SASEGT. Trimming cost V 2 bases and J 6 bases, with 14 bases left between them. This CDR3 is built from 15 residues.

CDR3 in DNA: TGTGCCAGCTCACCAAACGTCGGGTATGAAAAACTGTTTTTT. Residues: CASSPNVGYEKLFF. J is TRBJ1-4 and V is TRBV18, with no clear D. Germline assignment: CDR1 KGHSH and CDR2 LQKENI. The CDR3 extends over 14 amino acids. Trimming removed 2 bases from V and 6 bases from J, with 10 bases in between.

The gene calls are TRBV2 and TRBJ1-2; TRBD1 agrees at 7 bases. V shed 6 bases and J 0 bases; nucleotides not matched to a gene: 10. Per the germline V gene, CDR1 is SNHLY and CDR2 is FYNNEI. There are 16 residues in the CDR3. CDR3 sequence reads: CASRQVKGQTNYGYTF. DNA for the CDR3: TGTGCCAGCAGGCAAGTTAAGGGACAGACTAACTATGGCTACACCTTC.

This chain joins TRBV30 and TRBJ1-3, with D unresolved. V lost 1 base, J lost 7 bases, and 14 bases lay in between. This CDR3 has 14 residues. Germline-derived CDR1 and CDR2 are GTSNPN and SVGIG (reference sequence). For the CDR3, the DNA is TGTGCCTGGAGTGGCCGGGAACCAAGTAACACCATATATTTT. This translates into CAWSGREPSNTIYF.

The V and J genes are TRBV4-3 and TRBJ2-1, with D possibly being TRBD2 (6 bases). CDR1 and CDR2 (germline): LGHNA, YSLEER. The CDR3 has 16 residues. Deletions cut 0 bases from V and 5 bases from J, with 14 bases between. The CDR3: CASSQDWRGPNNEQFF. CDR3 nucleotides: TGCGCCAGCAGCCAAGATTGGAGGGGACCGAACAATGAGCAGTTCTTC.

The CDR3 region is CASSALDRGYGYTF. Here the CDR3 DNA reads TGCGCCAGCAGCGCGCTGGACAGGGGCTATGGCTACACCTTC. This sequence joins TRBV5-1 and TRBJ1-2, with 9 positions matching TRBD1. There are 14 residues in the CDR3. Trimming at V came to 4 bases and at J to 4 bases, leaving 5 bases not matched to a gene. CDR1 and CDR2 (germline): SGHRS, YFSETQ. The whole variable domain, filled in from reference TRBV5-1 and TRBJ1-2, reads KAGVTQTPRYLIKTRGQQVTLSCSPISGHRSVSWYQQTPGQGLQFLFEYFSETQRNKGNFPGRFSGRQFSNSRSEMNVSTLELGDSALYLCASSALDRGYGYTFGSGTRLTVV.

A few counts support this clone. The CDR3 DNA follows: TGTGCCAGCAGCTTAGATCGGGTAGTCGGCGAGCAGTACTTC. This translates into CASSLDRVVGEQYF. V and J are TRBV11-2 and TRBJ2-7; D not certain. This CDR3 is built from 14 residues. CDR1 SGHAT and CDR2 FQNNGV come from the germline V gene. Between the trimmed V and J ends, which lost 0 bases and 6 bases, there was a span of 12 bases.

The genes are TRBV19 and TRBJ1-6; D uncertain. This CDR3 has 15 amino acids. V was trimmed by 6 bases and J by 4 bases, leaving 13 bases between them. Germline CDR1 reads LNHDA; CDR2 reads SQIVND (reference sequence). CDR3 nucleotide sequence: TGTGCCAGTAGACCCACCGAGGGTTATAATTCACCCCTCCACTTT. It is translated as CASRPTEGYNSPLHF.

Turning to this clone: Relative to the germline gene, one junction end is altered; a read error may explain this. This sequence joins TRBV7-9 and TRBJ2-1; D gene ambiguous. This CDR3 contains 13 residues. The germline V gene has CDR1 SEHNR and CDR2 FQNEAQ (reference sequence). CDR3 residues: CASSPRSYDEQFF. Here the CDR3 DNA reads TGTGCCAGCAGCCCACGGTCCTACGATGAGCAGTTCTTC.

This clone was seen just once. The chain combines TRBV2 with TRBJ2-7, with TRBD1 matching 7 bases. Germline V gene data show CDR1 as SNHLY and CDR2 as FYNNEI. This CDR3 comprises 14 residues. The ends lost 8 bases at V and 0 bases at J; junction bases unmatched: 7. CDR3 in amino acids: CASARDRVSYEQYF. In DNA, the CDR3 is TGTGCCAGCGCTCGGGACAGAGTCTCCTACGAGCAGTACTTC.

The V call is TRBV27, the J call TRBJ2-2; maybe TRBD2 (5 bases). CDR3 size: 14 residues. Germline CDR1 is MNHEY and CDR2 is SMNVEV (reference sequence). V lost 2 bases to trimming and J lost 5 bases, with 9 bases between them. The CDR3 DNA reads TGTGCCAGCAGTTTAGGCTGGAGGACCGGGGAGCTGTTTTTT. This encodes CASSLGWRTGELFF.

The V and J genes are TRBV9 and TRBJ2-2; the match to TRBD2 covers 14 bases. Looked up from germline, CDR1 is SGDLS and CDR2 is YYNGEE. V lost 3 bases, J lost 0 bases, and 1 base stayed unmatched. This CDR3 has 17 residues. CDR3 sequence (DNA): TGTGCCAGCAGCGGACTAGCGGGGGGGACGAACACCGGGGAGCTGTTTTTT. It specifies CASSGLAGGTNTGELFF.

The rearrangement joins TRBV6-1 to TRBJ1-4; 7 bases fit TRBD1. Germline V gene data show CDR1 as MNHNS and CDR2 as SASEGT. Trimming took 2 bases from V and 7 from J; bases not matched to a gene: 4. The CDR3 contains 14 residues. CDR3 in amino acids: CASSELGDSEKLFF. The CDR3 nucleotides read TGTGCCAGCAGTGAATTGGGGGACAGTGAAAAACTGTTTTTT.

The rearrangement joins TRBV3-1 (or the pseudogene TRBV3-2) to TRBJ1-6; no definite D call. Germline CDR1 is LGHDT and CDR2 is YNNKEL (reference sequence). The length of the CDR3 is 13 residues. V lost 4 bases and J lost 7, with 8 bases in between. CDR3 in amino acids: CASSLRGNSPLHF. For the CDR3, the DNA is TGTGCCAGCAGCCTAAGAGGGAATTCACCCCTCCACTTT.

J is TRBJ2-5 and V is TRBV5-4, with 14 bases aligning to TRBD2. The ends lost 5 bases at V and 5 bases at J; junction bases unmatched: 8. CDR1 is SGHNT, CDR2 YYREEE, per germline (reference sequence). This CDR3 region has 16 residues. The CDR3, as DNA: TGTGCCAGCAGAAGGACTAGCGGGGGGCCGGGGGAGACCCAGTACTTC. This codes for CASRRTSGGPGETQYF.